Each of the 31 T cell receptor beta chains below was sequenced from the same sample in a study of T-cell memory formation after mild COVID-19. TCRdb passed the 5' RACE reads through MiXCR, listing each CDR3 protein once. Of 300,000 to 400,000 distinct CDR3 sequences in the sample, 25% to 30% were seen once. The sequencing sample was made of PBMCs or a T cell subset sorted from them (not recorded which). The receptor source for this set is an adult woman who had mild COVID-19 (a few samples of this study predate the infection). Cell type and time point are not known.

This clonotype turned up a few times. The CDR3 DNA reads TGTGCCAGCAGTTTCAACGAGGCCGGGCCCCAGCATTTT. Protein product: CASSFNEAGPQHF. The V gene is TRBV12-3 or TRBV12-4, the J gene TRBJ1-5; unclear D gene. Trimming shortened V by 3 bases and J by 9 bases, and 12 bases separated the two germline ends. The CDR3 length is 13 residues.

The count of this clonotype is one. The chain is built from TRBV21-1 and TRBJ1-5. TRBV21-1 is assigned pseudogene status. CDR3 length: 19 residues. CDR3 sequence: CASSKEWPNRHRSNQPQHF. Written as DNA, the CDR3 is TGTGCCAGCAGCAAAGAGTGGCCCAACAGACACCGTAGCAATCAGCCCCAGCATTTT.

This clonotype has a handful of counts. The J gene is TRBJ1-2, the V gene TRBV9; perhaps TRBD1 as D (6 bases). The germline gives CDR1 SGDLS, CDR2 YYNGEE. Between the trimmed V and J ends, which lost 1 base and 3 bases, there was a span of 7 bases. The CDR3 has 13 residues. CDR3 sequence reads: CASSVSGDYGYTF. As DNA, the CDR3 is TGTGCCAGCAGCGTATCAGGGGACTATGGCTACACCTTC. The full variable domain, completed using reference TRBV9 and TRBJ1-2, is DSGVTQTPKHLITATGQRVTLRCSPRSGDLSVYWYQQSLDQGLQFLIQYYNGEERAKGNILERFSAQQFPDLHSELNLSSLELGDSALYFCASSVSGDYGYTFGSGTRLTVV.

This clonotype was detected a few times. The chain joins TRBV7-8 to TRBJ2-7, with TRBD2 identical over 8 bases. CDR1 and CDR2 from the germline V gene are SGHVS and FQNEAQ. The CDR3 is 14 amino acids. The V gene end was trimmed by 5 bases and the J gene end by 2 bases; junction bases not matched to a gene: 5. CDR3 residues: CASSKRGGTYEQYF. The CDR3 DNA sequence: TGTGCCAGCAGCAAACGGGGGGGAACCTACGAGCAGTACTTC.

This clonotype has a single count. The V call is TRBV12-3 or TRBV12-4, the J call TRBJ2-7, with unresolved D. V was shortened by 3 bases and J by 3 bases, with 21 bases between the two germline ends. The CDR3 totals 17 residues. The CDR3 DNA is TGTGCCAGCAGTTTCCACTACGCCGATACGGTAGGCTACGAGCAGTACTTC. The encoded protein is CASSFHYADTVGYEQYF.

This clonotype was observed a few times. The V gene is TRBV30, the J gene TRBJ2-5; D ambiguous. This CDR3 region has 12 residues. Trimming took off 5 bases at V and 9 bases at J, with 16 bases between the two ends. Germline V lookup: CDR1 GTSNPN, CDR2 SVGIG (reference sequence). The CDR3 loop is CAWSPLLGAQYF. CDR3 nucleotides: TGTGCCTGGTCCCCCCTACTTGGGGCCCAGTACTTC.

This clonotype was observed a few times. The CDR3 DNA is TGCAGCGTCGAGCGGGAGGGCAACACAGATACGCAGTATTTT. Encoded protein: CSVEREGNTDTQYF. V usage is TRBV29-1 and J usage is TRBJ2-3, with TRBD2 matching over 10 bases. Germline V lookup: CDR1 SQVTM, CDR2 ANQGSEA. This CDR3 is 14 amino acids long. V lost 6 bases to trimming and J lost 2 bases; unmatched junction nucleotides: 5.

This clonotype came up a few times. V gene TRBV12-3 or TRBV12-4 combines with J gene TRBJ2-5, with TRBD2 matching over 7 bases. The V segment lost 6 bases and the J segment 3 bases; nucleotides outside the gene matches: 7. This CDR3 contains 14 residues. The CDR3 region is CASSPASGEETQYF. The CDR3 DNA reads TGTGCCAGCAGCCCGGCCAGCGGGGAAGAGACCCAGTACTTC.

This clonotype was detected only once. CDR3 amino acids: CASSIWAAGLNTEAFF. The CDR3, as DNA: TGTGCCAGTAGTATATGGGCAGCTGGACTGAACACTGAAGCTTTCTTT. The gene calls are TRBV19 and TRBJ1-1, with unresolved D. This CDR3 comprises 16 residues. V gave up 2 bases and J gave up 0 bases, with 13 bases separating them. Germline V gene sequence: CDR1 LNHDA, CDR2 SQIVND (reference sequence).

This rearrangement joins TRBV19 to TRBJ1-1, with D tentatively TRBD1 (5 bases). The V gene's germline CDR1 is LNHDA and CDR2 SQIVND (reference sequence). CDR3 length: 15 amino acids. Between the trimmed V and J ends, which lost 5 bases and 4 bases, there was a span of 17 bases. This chain's CDR3 is CASSPTGRMITEAFF. CDR3 DNA: TGTGCCAGTAGTCCGACGGGACGGATGATCACTGAAGCTTTCTTT.

A few counts support this clonotype. The V and J genes are TRBV20-1 and TRBJ2-7; TRBD2 matches at 11 bases. V lost 3 bases to trimming and J lost 6 bases; unmatched junction nucleotides: 7. The CDR3 runs 14 residues. Germline assignment: CDR1 DFQATT and CDR2 SNEGSKA (reference sequence). The CDR3 spells CSASTSGGSSEQYF. DNA for the CDR3: TGCAGTGCTAGTACTAGCGGGGGTAGTTCCGAGCAGTACTTC.

The chain couples TRBV20-1 to TRBJ2-7; 9 nucleotides align to TRBD1. Germline CDR1 and CDR2: DFQATT and SNEGSKA (reference sequence). CDR3 length equals 15 residues. Trimming cost V 2 bases and J 5 bases; bases outside gene matches: 10. The CDR3 DNA sequence: TGCAGTGCTAGACGATTACAGGGGGCGTTCGACGAGCAGTACTTC. Its protein is CSARRLQGAFDEQYF.

This clonotype was found a few times. This chain's CDR3 is CSAPGLAGGRRGETQYF. The DNA for the CDR3 is TGCAGTGCACCGGGACTAGCGGGAGGGCGTAGGGGAGAGACCCAGTACTTC. The gene calls are TRBV20-1 and TRBJ2-5; 16 bases match TRBD2. Germline V gene lookup returns CDR1 DFQATT and CDR2 SNEGSKA (reference sequence). J lost 4 bases, V lost 6 bases, and 11 bases had no gene match. This CDR3 has 17 amino acids.

This clonotype was observed a handful of times. The chain is built from TRBV7-8 and TRBJ1-2; D is unresolved. The CDR3 loop spans 14 amino acids. With 5 bases removed from V and 6 bases from J, the gap between germline ends came to 16 bases. From germline, CDR1 is SGHVS and CDR2 FQNEAQ. The CDR3, as DNA: TGTGCCAGCAGCCTCCATGAGGGAATGGATGGCTACACCTTC. It yields the protein CASSLHEGMDGYTF.

This clonotype was observed a few times. The chain recombines TRBV7-9 with TRBJ1-1, with D possibly TRBD1 on 5 matching bases. Trimming removed 5 bases at V and 5 bases at J, with 12 bases between. Per germline, CDR1 SEHNR and CDR2 FQNEAQ (reference sequence). The CDR3 is 13 amino acids. The CDR3 loop reads CASSRQSGTEAFF. DNA of the CDR3: TGTGCCAGCAGCCGACAGTCGGGGACTGAAGCTTTCTTT. The whole variable domain, filled in from reference TRBV7-9 and TRBJ1-1, reads DTGVSQNPRHKITKRGQNVTFRCDPISEHNRLYWYRQTLGQGPEFLTYFQNEAQLEKSRLLSDRFSAERPKGSFSTLEIQRTEQGDSAMYLCASSRQSGTEAFFGQGTRLTVV.

V is TRBV2 and J is TRBJ2-7; D uncertain. CDR1 is SNHLY and CDR2 is FYNNEI in the germline V gene. V dropped 7 bases and J dropped 7 bases, with 20 bases sitting between them. This CDR3 region has 14 residues. CDR3 in DNA: TGTGCCAGCATGGTGAGGTCCACCTCCGAAGAGCAGTACTTC. Residues: CASMVRSTSEEQYF. The variable domain in full, completed from reference TRBV2 and TRBJ2-7, reads EPEVTQTPSHQVTQMGQEVILRCVPISNHLYFYWYRQILGQKVEFLVSFYNNEISEKSEIFDDQFSVERPDGSNFTLKIRSTKLEDSAMYFCASMVRSTSEEQYFGPGTRLTVT.

This clonotype was picked up many times. V and J are TRBV3-1 and TRBJ2-1; D is undetermined. Trimming pared 1 base from V and 7 bases from J, leaving 11 bases between. Germline V gives CDR1 LGHDT, CDR2 YNNKEL (reference sequence). The CDR3 is made up of 14 amino acids. The CDR3 loop reads CASSQGVATNEQFF. CDR3 bases: TGTGCCAGCAGCCAAGGGGTGGCGACTAATGAGCAGTTCTTC.

The rearrangement uses TRBV20-1 and TRBJ2-1, with 8 bases fitting TRBD1. Germline V lookup: CDR1 DFQATT, CDR2 SNEGSKA (reference sequence). This CDR3 comprises 12 residues. After removal of 3 bases from V and 7 bases from J, the junction contained 2 bases not matched to a gene. The CDR3 DNA reads as TGCAGTGCTAGGAGACAGGGGAATGAGCAGTTCTTC. Protein product: CSARRQGNEQFF.

In this sample, this clonotype turned up a few times. The J gene is TRBJ1-5, the V gene TRBV30; no reliable D call. Between the trimmed V and J ends, which lost 2 bases and 1 base, there was a span of 12 bases. Germline CDR1 GTSNPN, CDR2 SVGIG (reference sequence). This CDR3 has 15 residues. CDR3 nucleotide sequence: TGTGCCTGGAGTTCCGGGGTAGGGAGCAATCAGCCCCAGCATTTT. Its translation: CAWSSGVGSNQPQHF.

The chain employs TRBV5-5 and TRBJ1-4, with D possibly being TRBD1 (5 bases). Trimming pared 4 bases from V and 4 bases from J, leaving 14 bases between. CDR3 length: 15 amino acids. Per germline, CDR1 SGHKS and CDR2 YYEKEE (reference sequence). The CDR3 loop reads CASSQGTDYNEKLFF. The CDR3 DNA is TGTGCCAGCAGCCAAGGGACGGATTATAATGAAAAACTGTTTTTT.

The V and J genes are TRBV5-1 and TRBJ1-4; perhaps TRBD1 as D (5 bases). V was pared by 1 base and J by 8 bases, with 15 bases between. Germline V gene data show CDR1 as SGHRS and CDR2 as YFSETQ. This CDR3 region has 15 residues. CDR3 in DNA: TGCGCCAGCAGCTTGCGGGTGGGGCATCGGGAAAAACTGTTTTTT. Residues: CASSLRVGHREKLFF.

The genes are TRBV2 and TRBJ2-7; maybe TRBD2 (6 bases). CDR1 and CDR2 (germline): SNHLY, FYNNEI. The CDR3 has 14 amino acids. Trimming pared 6 bases from V and 3 bases from J, leaving 15 bases between. The CDR3 loop reads CASRSGGALYEQYF. The CDR3 nucleotides read TGTGCCAGCAGGAGCGGCGGGGCTCTCTACGAGCAGTACTTC.

The sample holds a few counts of this clonotype. The chain links TRBV12-3 or TRBV12-4 to TRBJ1-5; TRBD1 might be the D (5 bases). This CDR3 contains 14 residues. With 9 bases removed from V and 5 bases from J, the gap between germline ends came to 17 bases. The CDR3 loop reads CASLRGNWYQPQHF. Here the CDR3 DNA reads TGTGCCAGTTTAAGGGGAAATTGGTATCAGCCCCAGCATTTT.

The rearrangement joins TRBV5-1 to TRBJ2-6, with D possibly TRBD1 on 5 matching bases. The germline V and J ends were trimmed by 5 bases and 0 bases, with 12 bases remaining between them. Germline CDR1 and CDR2: SGHRS and YFSETQ. The CDR3 is 16 amino acids. The CDR3 spells CASSFDSSSGANVLTF. In DNA, the CDR3 is TGCGCCAGCAGTTTCGACAGTAGCTCTGGGGCCAACGTCCTGACTTTC.

V gene TRBV12-3 or TRBV12-4 combines with J gene TRBJ2-5, with 9 bases lining up with TRBD2. The CDR3 totals 16 residues. V shed 5 bases and J 2 bases; nucleotides not matched to a gene: 9. For the CDR3, the DNA is TGTGCCAGCAGTCCCGGACTAGCGAGCTCACAAGAGACCCAGTACTTC. Its protein product is CASSPGLASSQETQYF.

The rearrangement uses TRBV7-9 and TRBJ2-4, with 8 bases identical to TRBD1. Germline V CDR1 and CDR2: SEHNR, FQNEAQ (reference sequence). V shed 5 bases and J 4 bases; nucleotides not matched to a gene: 7. The CDR3 covers 15 residues. In nucleotides, the CDR3 is TGTGCCAGCAGCCTGACAGGGGAGAGAAAAAACATTCAGTACTTC. Amino acids: CASSLTGERKNIQYF. Drawing the rest from reference TRBV7-9 and TRBJ2-4, the complete variable domain is DTGVSQNPRHKITKRGQNVTFRCDPISEHNRLYWYRQTLGQGPEFLTYFQNEAQLEKSRLLSDRFSAERPKGSFSTLEIQRTEQGDSAMYLCASSLTGERKNIQYFGAGTRLSVL.

The chain has TRBV18 and TRBJ2-3; 7 positions agree with TRBD1. This CDR3 comprises 15 residues. CDR1 and CDR2 from the germline V gene are KGHSH and LQKENI. V shed 3 bases and J 2 bases; nucleotides not matched to a gene: 5. CDR3 amino acids: CASSPNRGATDTQYF. CDR3 DNA: TGTGCCAGCTCACCGAACAGGGGCGCCACAGATACGCAGTATTTT.

In its sample, this clonotype was seen a few times. V gene TRBV12-3 or TRBV12-4 combines with J gene TRBJ2-7; D gene uncertain. Trimming pared 4 bases from V and 2 bases from J, leaving 12 bases between. The CDR3 has 14 residues. Here the CDR3 reads CASSSTLVAYEQYF. The CDR3 DNA sequence: TGTGCCAGCAGTTCGACTTTAGTAGCCTACGAGCAGTACTTC.

In its sample, this clonotype was seen many times. The chain has TRBV7-2 and TRBJ2-3; 7 bases are a match to TRBD2. Per the germline V gene, CDR1 is SGHTA and CDR2 is FQGNSA. Germline trimming cut 6 bases from V and 2 bases from J; bases unmatched to any gene: 5. The CDR3 is 14 amino acids. CDR3 nucleotides: TGTGCCAGCAGTCCTGGACTAGTCACAGATACGCAGTATTTT. Translated: CASSPGLVTDTQYF.

This clonotype has just a few counts. This rearrangement joins TRBV2 to TRBJ2-1; 7 bases agree with TRBD2. V was clipped by 5 bases and J by 0 bases; unmatched bases: 4. The CDR3 length is 15 residues. Germline V gene lookup returns CDR1 SNHLY and CDR2 FYNNEI. The CDR3, as DNA: TGTGCCAGCAGTAAACTAGCGAGCTCCTACAATGAGCAGTTCTTC. Translation gives CASSKLASSYNEQFF.

In this sample, this clonotype turned up many times. The chain links TRBV5-1 to TRBJ1-1; the D gene is possibly TRBD1 (5 bases). This CDR3 spans 13 amino acids. Trimming stripped 0 bases from V and 10 bases from J, with 13 bases between. Germline V gives CDR1 SGHRS, CDR2 YFSETQ. The CDR3 DNA sequence: TGCGCCAGCAGCTTGGGCCAGGGTATTGGAGCTTTCTTT. This sequence encodes CASSLGQGIGAFF.